The clone carrying this T cell receptor (beta chain) has only a few counts. Its antigen is still unknown. There are 15 residues in the CDR3. Germline V CDR1 and CDR2: MNHNS, SASEGT. V lost 4 bases, J lost 4 bases, and 13 bases lay in between. CD4+ cells yielded CD45RA+ naive and CD45RA-negative memory subsets. The sample is drawn from a study of shared clonotypes between healthy human individuals. Findings and caveats of the study: An expected dependence of interdonor clonotype sharing on sequencing depth was noted.

As originally analysed: Quality scores were absent from the junction-only immunoSEQ sequences, so filtering differed. Generated by immunoSEQ multiplex PCR, the TCRdb table keeps only in-frame clones and is missing some. That table furnishes V, J and clone size, whereas the DNA furnished D and trimming. The sample has over 950,000 clones; roughly 80% are singletons. The material sequenced was memory CD4+ T cells from PBMCs. Noted subset: CD45RA-negative fraction. The clonotype was recovered from a man aged 18 to 29 in good health. Some clones in this sample may be carry-over from other donors' samples. J is TRBJ2-2 and V is TRBV6-1; no reliable D call. The chain's CDR3 is CASSGGRSVTGELFF. CDR3 nucleotide sequence: TGTGCCAGCAGTGGGGGAAGGAGCGTCACCGGGGAGCTGTTTTTT.